The rows below give T cell receptor beta chains drawn from one sample of a study of T cells in Graves' hyperthyroidism and ophthalmopathy. TCRdb re-derived calls from the multiplex PCR reads in MiXCR, one entry per CDR3 protein. The sample has 620,000 or so distinct CDR3 sequences; more than 12% are singletons. Source material: blood. These receptor sequences come from a woman in her forties or fifties with Graves' ophthalmopathy. Both conserved end residues are part of each CDR3. A D gene is named only where the DNA matches it firmly. Size values are once, few and many counts, or a class for expanded clones, and some rows have none.

d_call: .
j_call: TRBJ1-1
v_call: TRBV6-1
clone_size: many
cdr3_nt: TGTGCCAGCAGTAAACCGGACAGAGTGAACACTGAAGCTTTCTTT
cdr3_aa: CASSKPDRVNTEAFF

d_call: .
j_call: TRBJ2-7
v_call: TRBV7-2
clone_size: many
cdr3_nt: TGTGCCAGCAGCCCAGCTTATGGTACTGAGCAGTACTTC
cdr3_aa: CASSPAYGTEQYF

d_call: .
j_call: TRBJ1-1
v_call: TRBV12-5
clone_size: many
cdr3_nt: TGTGCTAGTGGTTCAAGACCCGGGCCGCAAGCTTTCTTT
cdr3_aa: CASGSRPGPQAFF

d_call: TRBD2
j_call: TRBJ2-1
v_call: TRBV9
clone_size: few
cdr3_nt: TGTGCCAGCAGCGTAGTAATGGCGGGAGGGCCTGGAAATGAGCAGTTCTTC
cdr3_aa: CASSVVMAGGPGNEQFF

d_call: .
j_call: TRBJ2-7
v_call: TRBV5-6
clone_size: .
cdr3_nt: TGTGCCAGCATCCTTGGGTACTCCCAACTTGAAGTGGGCGAGCAGTACTTC
cdr3_aa: CASILGYSQLEVGEQYF

d_call: .
j_call: TRBJ2-7
v_call: TRBV30
clone_size: many
cdr3_nt: TGTGCCTGGAGTGTGTCCGACTACGAGCAGTACTTC
cdr3_aa: CAWSVSDYEQYF

d_call: TRBD2
j_call: TRBJ2-3
v_call: TRBV20-1
clone_size: few
cdr3_nt: TGCAGTGCTAGTCACCTAGCGGGAGTAGCAGATACGCAGTATTTT
cdr3_aa: CSASHLAGVADTQYF

d_call: TRBD1
j_call: TRBJ1-3
v_call: TRBV6-1
clone_size: .
cdr3_nt: TGTGCCAGCAGAAACCGGGACAGCGAAAACTCTGGAAACACCATATATTTT
cdr3_aa: CASRNRDSENSGNTIYF

d_call: TRBD2
j_call: TRBJ2-1
v_call: TRBV27
clone_size: .
cdr3_nt: TGTGCCAGCAGTTTAGGTGCCCTAGCGGGCCGTTACAATGAGCAGTTCTTC
cdr3_aa: CASSLGALAGRYNEQFF

d_call: .
j_call: TRBJ1-4
v_call: TRBV30
clone_size: .
cdr3_nt: TGTGCCTGGAGTGTACGCCGAACCGGGCCTATCCCGGGGAGGGGAACTAATGAAAAACTGTTTTTT
cdr3_aa: CAWSVRRTGPIPGRGTNEKLFF

d_call: .
j_call: TRBJ1-5
v_call: TRBV5-1
clone_size: many
cdr3_nt: TGCGCCAGCAGCTTGGGGGCAGACCCCAATCAGCCCCAGCATTTT
cdr3_aa: CASSLGADPNQPQHF

d_call: TRBD1
j_call: TRBJ2-7
v_call: TRBV7-2
clone_size: many
cdr3_nt: TGTGCCAGCAGCCCCTGGGACAGGGGGCAGCACGAGCAGTACTTC
cdr3_aa: CASSPWDRGQHEQYF

d_call: .
j_call: TRBJ1-5
v_call: TRBV6-1
clone_size: many
cdr3_nt: TGTGCCAGCAGTAACAAGGATTCCTTCTATTTGGGCAATCAGCCCCAGCATTTT
cdr3_aa: CASSNKDSFYLGNQPQHF

d_call: .
j_call: TRBJ1-6
v_call: TRBV5-6
clone_size: .
cdr3_nt: TGTGCCAGCAGCTCCATGTGGGTCGCTTCACCCCTCCACTTT
cdr3_aa: CASSSMWVASPLHF

d_call: TRBD1
j_call: TRBJ1-1
v_call: TRBV18
clone_size: many
cdr3_nt: TGTGCCAGCTCACCGGGACAGATTAACACTGAAGCTTTCTTT
cdr3_aa: CASSPGQINTEAFF

d_call: TRBD2
j_call: TRBJ2-7
v_call: TRBV13
clone_size: few
cdr3_nt: TGTGCCAGCAGCTACCAGACTAGCGGCTCCTACGAGCAGTACTTC
cdr3_aa: CASSYQTSGSYEQYF

d_call: .
j_call: TRBJ1-6
v_call: TRBV20-1
clone_size: many
cdr3_nt: TGCAGTGCTAGCAGGAGCGATGGACGGAATTCACCCCTCCACTTT
cdr3_aa: CSASRSDGRNSPLHF

d_call: .
j_call: TRBJ2-5
v_call: TRBV28
clone_size: many
cdr3_nt: TGTGCCAGCAGTGGGACCGTACAAGAGACCCAGTACTTC
cdr3_aa: CASSGTVQETQYF

d_call: .
j_call: TRBJ2-1
v_call: TRBV28
clone_size: many
cdr3_nt: TGTGCCAGCAGTTTTTACCGATCCTACAATGAGCAGTTCTTC
cdr3_aa: CASSFYRSYNEQFF

d_call: .
j_call: TRBJ2-7
v_call: TRBV28
clone_size: many
cdr3_nt: TGTGCCAGCAGTTTATCCCCCTTCGATGGCGAGCAGTACTTC
cdr3_aa: CASSLSPFDGEQYF

d_call: TRBD2
j_call: TRBJ2-7
v_call: TRBV20-1
clone_size: few
cdr3_nt: TGCAGTGTTAACGGGAGGGCCTTGTACGAGCAGTACTTC
cdr3_aa: CSVNGRALYEQYF

d_call: .
j_call: TRBJ2-5
v_call: TRBV11-1
clone_size: many
cdr3_nt: TGTGCCAGCAGCCCAAAATTCCAAGAGACCCAGTACTTC
cdr3_aa: CASSPKFQETQYF

d_call: .
j_call: TRBJ1-1
v_call: TRBV30
clone_size: many
cdr3_nt: TGTGCCTGGAGTAAAGGGTTTTCTGAAGCTTTCTTT
cdr3_aa: CAWSKGFSEAFF

d_call: TRBD1
j_call: TRBJ2-7
v_call: TRBV29-1
clone_size: .
cdr3_nt: TGCAGCGTTGGGGACAGGGTTGAGCAGTACTTC
cdr3_aa: CSVGDRVEQYF

d_call: .
j_call: TRBJ2-2
v_call: TRBV28
clone_size: .
cdr3_nt: TGTGCCAGCAGTCTTTATGGGGAGCTGTTTTTT
cdr3_aa: CASSLYGELFF

d_call: TRBD1
j_call: TRBJ1-2
v_call: TRBV28
clone_size: many
cdr3_nt: TGTGCCAGCAGTTTATTATCTGAGGGGGCGCAATTGGGCTACACCTTC
cdr3_aa: CASSLLSEGAQLGYTF

d_call: TRBD2
j_call: TRBJ2-1
v_call: TRBV28
clone_size: many
cdr3_nt: TGTGCCAGCAGTTTGGGCGGGAGGGCCTGGGAGCAGTTCTTC
cdr3_aa: CASSLGGRAWEQFF

d_call: .
j_call: TRBJ1-2
v_call: TRBV7-2
clone_size: many
cdr3_nt: TGTGCCAGCAGCCCCACGGCGGGGCTGCGGTCAATGCGCTACACCTTC
cdr3_aa: CASSPTAGLRSMRYTF

d_call: .
j_call: TRBJ2-5
v_call: TRBV20-1
clone_size: many
cdr3_nt: TGCAGTGTGGGATGGGGAGAGACCCAGTACTTC
cdr3_aa: CSVGWGETQYF

d_call: TRBD1
j_call: TRBJ2-3
v_call: TRBV29-1
clone_size: many
cdr3_nt: TGCAGCGTTGTACGCCCGGGACAGAGCACAGATACGCAGTATTTT
cdr3_aa: CSVVRPGQSTDTQYF

d_call: TRBD2
j_call: TRBJ2-1
v_call: TRBV28
clone_size: many
cdr3_nt: TGTGCCAGCAGTCTAGCGGGAGTAATGGATGAGCAGTTCTTC
cdr3_aa: CASSLAGVMDEQFF

d_call: .
j_call: TRBJ2-1
v_call: TRBV24-1
clone_size: few
cdr3_nt: TGTGCCACCAGTGATCTGACGGGTCAGTTCTTC
cdr3_aa: CATSDLTGQFF

d_call: .
j_call: TRBJ2-7
v_call: TRBV27
clone_size: many
cdr3_nt: TGTGCCAGCAGTAAAAGGGACGGCACCTACGAGCAGTACTTC
cdr3_aa: CASSKRDGTYEQYF

d_call: .
j_call: TRBJ2-5
v_call: TRBV14
clone_size: many
cdr3_nt: TGTGCCAGCAGCCAAGATAGCGCAGCGCCATGGGGTGAGACCCAGTACTTC
cdr3_aa: CASSQDSAAPWGETQYF

d_call: .
j_call: TRBJ1-1
v_call: TRBV28
clone_size: many
cdr3_nt: TGTGCCAGCAGTTTATCACAGGGTTTCCGCACTGAAGCTTTCTTT
cdr3_aa: CASSLSQGFRTEAFF

d_call: .
j_call: TRBJ2-6
v_call: TRBV30
clone_size: .
cdr3_nt: TGTGCCTGGAGTTCGACTGGGGCCAACGTCCTGACTTTC
cdr3_aa: CAWSSTGANVLTF

d_call: .
j_call: TRBJ2-1
v_call: TRBV10-3
clone_size: .
cdr3_nt: TGTGCCATCAGGGAGCGGGCCACCTTCTACAATGAGCAGTTCTTC
cdr3_aa: CAIRERATFYNEQFF

d_call: .
j_call: TRBJ1-1
v_call: TRBV6-2/TRBV6-3
clone_size: few
cdr3_nt: TGTGCCAGCAGGCGGACAAGCATGAACACTGAAGCTTTCTTT
cdr3_aa: CASRRTSMNTEAFF

d_call: .
j_call: TRBJ1-4
v_call: TRBV6-1
clone_size: many
cdr3_nt: TGTGCCAGCAGTAGGGACGCAGAAAAACTGTTTTTT
cdr3_aa: CASSRDAEKLFF